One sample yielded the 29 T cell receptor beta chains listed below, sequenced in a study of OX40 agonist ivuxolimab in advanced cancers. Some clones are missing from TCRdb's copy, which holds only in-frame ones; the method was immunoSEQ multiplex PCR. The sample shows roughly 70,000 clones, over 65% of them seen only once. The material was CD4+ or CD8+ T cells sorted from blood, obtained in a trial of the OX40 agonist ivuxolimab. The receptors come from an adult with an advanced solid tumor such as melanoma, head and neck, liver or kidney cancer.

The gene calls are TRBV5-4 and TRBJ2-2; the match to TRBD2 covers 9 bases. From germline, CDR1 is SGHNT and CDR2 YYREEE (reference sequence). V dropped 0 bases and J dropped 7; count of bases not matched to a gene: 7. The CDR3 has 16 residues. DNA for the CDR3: TGTGCCAGCAGCTTGGGTAGCGGGAGTAAGAACGGGGAGCTGTTTTTT. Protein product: CASSLGSGSKNGELFF.

The CDR3 DNA sequence: TGCGCCAGCAGCTTAAGCCGGTCCTACAATGAGCAGTTCTTC. Amino acid sequence: CASSLSRSYNEQFF. The chain couples TRBV5-1 to TRBJ2-1; D gene uncertain. Germline CDR1 is SGHRS and CDR2 is YFSETQ. This CDR3 comprises 14 residues. Trimming cost V 2 bases and J 1 base, with 7 bases left between them.

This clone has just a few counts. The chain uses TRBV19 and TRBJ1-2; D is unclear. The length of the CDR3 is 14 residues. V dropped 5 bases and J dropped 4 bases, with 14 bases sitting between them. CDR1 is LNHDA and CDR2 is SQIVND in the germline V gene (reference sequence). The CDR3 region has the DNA TGTGCCAGTAGTCCCTTGTCGGAGCTCTATGGCTACACCTTC. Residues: CASSPLSELYGYTF.

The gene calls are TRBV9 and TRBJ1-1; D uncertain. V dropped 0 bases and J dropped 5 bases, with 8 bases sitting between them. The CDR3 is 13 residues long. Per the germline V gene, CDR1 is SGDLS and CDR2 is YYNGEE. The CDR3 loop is CASSVGKGTEAFF. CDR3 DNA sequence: TGTGCCAGCAGCGTAGGGAAAGGGACTGAAGCTTTCTTT.

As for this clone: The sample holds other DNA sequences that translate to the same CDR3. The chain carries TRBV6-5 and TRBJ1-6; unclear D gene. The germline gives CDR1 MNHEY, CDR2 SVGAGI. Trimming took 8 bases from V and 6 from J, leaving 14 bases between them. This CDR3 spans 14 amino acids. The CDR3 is CASAHGGSNSPLHF. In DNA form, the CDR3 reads TGTGCCAGCGCCCATGGCGGTTCTAATTCACCCCTCCACTTT.

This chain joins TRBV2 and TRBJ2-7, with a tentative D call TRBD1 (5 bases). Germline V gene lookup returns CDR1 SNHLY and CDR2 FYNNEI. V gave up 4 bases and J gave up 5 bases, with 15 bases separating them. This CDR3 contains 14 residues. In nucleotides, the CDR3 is TGTGCCAGCAGTGTCGCGAGGACAAACCACGAGCAGTACTTC. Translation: CASSVARTNHEQYF.

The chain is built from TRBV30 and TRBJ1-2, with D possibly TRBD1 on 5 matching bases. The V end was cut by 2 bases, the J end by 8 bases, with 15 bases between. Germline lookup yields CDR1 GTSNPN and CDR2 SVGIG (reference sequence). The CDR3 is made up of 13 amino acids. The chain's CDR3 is CAWSTRAWGGYTF. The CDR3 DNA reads TGTGCCTGGAGTACCAGGGCTTGGGGCGGCTACACCTTC.

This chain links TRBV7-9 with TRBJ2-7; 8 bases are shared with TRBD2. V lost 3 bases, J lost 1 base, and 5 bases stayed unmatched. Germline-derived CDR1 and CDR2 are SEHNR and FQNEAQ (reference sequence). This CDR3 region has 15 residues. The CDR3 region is CASSLAGGPSYEQYF. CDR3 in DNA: TGTGCCAGCAGCTTGGCGGGGGGACCTTCCTACGAGCAGTACTTC.

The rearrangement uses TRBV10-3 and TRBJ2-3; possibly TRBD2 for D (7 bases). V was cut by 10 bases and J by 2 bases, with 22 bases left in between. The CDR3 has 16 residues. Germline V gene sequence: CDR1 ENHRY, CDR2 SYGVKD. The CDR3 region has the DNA TGTGCCACCAGCCCAATAGGGGGAGGGGTCACAGATACGCAGTATTTT. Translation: CATSPIGGGVTDTQYF.

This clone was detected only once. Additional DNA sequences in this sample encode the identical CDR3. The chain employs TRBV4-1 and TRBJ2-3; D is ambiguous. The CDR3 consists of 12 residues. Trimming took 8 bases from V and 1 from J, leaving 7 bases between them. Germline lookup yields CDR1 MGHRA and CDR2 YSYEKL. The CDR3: CASRGGTDTQYF. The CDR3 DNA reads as TGCGCCAGCCGAGGTGGCACAGATACGCAGTATTTT.

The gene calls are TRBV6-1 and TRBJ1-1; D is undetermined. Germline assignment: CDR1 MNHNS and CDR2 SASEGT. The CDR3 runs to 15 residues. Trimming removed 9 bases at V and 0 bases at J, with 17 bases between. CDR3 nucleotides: TGTGCCAGTGTGATGGGTCGCACCCTGAACACTGAAGCTTTCTTT. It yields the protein CASVMGRTLNTEAFF.

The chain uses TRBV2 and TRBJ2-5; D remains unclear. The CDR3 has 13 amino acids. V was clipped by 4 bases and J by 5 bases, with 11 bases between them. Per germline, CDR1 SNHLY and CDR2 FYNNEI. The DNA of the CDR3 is TGTGCCAGCAGTGTAGGCGAGAACGAGACCCAGTACTTC. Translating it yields CASSVGENETQYF. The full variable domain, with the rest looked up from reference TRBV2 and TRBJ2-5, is EPEVTQTPSHQVTQMGQEVILRCVPISNHLYFYWYRQILGQKVEFLVSFYNNEISEKSEIFDDQFSVERPDGSNFTLKIRSTKLEDSAMYFCASSVGENETQYFGPGTRLLVL.

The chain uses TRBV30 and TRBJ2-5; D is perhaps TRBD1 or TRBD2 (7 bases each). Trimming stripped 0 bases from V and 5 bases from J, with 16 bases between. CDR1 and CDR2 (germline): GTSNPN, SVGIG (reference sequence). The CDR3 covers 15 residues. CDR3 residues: CAWSVRQGGSETQYF. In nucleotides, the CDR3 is TGTGCCTGGAGTGTACGGCAGGGGGGGTCGGAGACCCAGTACTTC.

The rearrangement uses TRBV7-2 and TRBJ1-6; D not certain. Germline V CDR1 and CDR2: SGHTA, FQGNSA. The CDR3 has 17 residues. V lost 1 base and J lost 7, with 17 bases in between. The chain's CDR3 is CASSLEPRYTDNSPLHF. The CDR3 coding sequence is TGTGCCAGCAGCTTAGAGCCGAGGTACACCGACAATTCACCCCTCCACTTT.

The CDR3 DNA reads TGTGCCAGCAGCCCGGACTCTACCTATGGCTACACCTTC. It yields the protein CASSPDSTYGYTF. The chain has TRBV7-3 and TRBJ1-2; D gene uncertain. This CDR3 spans 13 amino acids. The germline V and J ends were trimmed by 5 bases and 4 bases, with 11 bases remaining between them. Germline CDR1 reads SGHTA; CDR2 reads FQGTGA.

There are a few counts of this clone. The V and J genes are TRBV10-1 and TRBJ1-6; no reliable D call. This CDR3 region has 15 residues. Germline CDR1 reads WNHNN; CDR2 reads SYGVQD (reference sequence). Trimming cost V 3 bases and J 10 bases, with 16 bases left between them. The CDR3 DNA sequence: TGCGCCAGCAGTGAAGGCTATAGGTTTGGCTCACCCCTCCACTTT. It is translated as CASSEGYRFGSPLHF.

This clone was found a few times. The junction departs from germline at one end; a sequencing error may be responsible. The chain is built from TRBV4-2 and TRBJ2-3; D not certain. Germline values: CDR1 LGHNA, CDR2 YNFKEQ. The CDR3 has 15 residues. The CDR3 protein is CASTQEDGGTDTQYF. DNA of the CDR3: TGTGCCAGCACCCAAGAAGATGGAGGCACAGATACGCAGTATTTT.

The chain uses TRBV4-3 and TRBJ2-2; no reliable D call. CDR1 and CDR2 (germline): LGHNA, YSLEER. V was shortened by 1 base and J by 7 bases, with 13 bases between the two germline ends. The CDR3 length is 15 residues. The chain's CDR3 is CASSQVFGGRGELFF. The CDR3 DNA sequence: TGCGCCAGCAGCCAAGTCTTCGGTGGACGCGGGGAGCTGTTTTTT.

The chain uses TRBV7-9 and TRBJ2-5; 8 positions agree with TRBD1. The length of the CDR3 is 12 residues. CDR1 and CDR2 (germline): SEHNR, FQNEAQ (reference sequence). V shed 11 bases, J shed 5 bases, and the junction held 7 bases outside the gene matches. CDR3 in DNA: TGTGCCTTGACAGGGGCTGGGGAGACCCAGTACTTC. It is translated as CALTGAGETQYF.

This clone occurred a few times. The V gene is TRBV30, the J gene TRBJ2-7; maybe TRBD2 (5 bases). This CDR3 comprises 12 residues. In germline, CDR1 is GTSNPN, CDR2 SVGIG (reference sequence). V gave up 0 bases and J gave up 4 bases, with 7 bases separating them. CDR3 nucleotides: TGTGCCTGGAGTGTATCGGGGTACGAGCAGTACTTC. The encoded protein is CAWSVSGYEQYF.

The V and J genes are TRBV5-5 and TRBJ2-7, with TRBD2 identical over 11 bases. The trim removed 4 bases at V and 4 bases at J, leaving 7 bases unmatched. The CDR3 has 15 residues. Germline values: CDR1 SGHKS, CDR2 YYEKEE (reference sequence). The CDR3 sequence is CASSRPGTSGYEQYF. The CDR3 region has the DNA TGTGCCAGCAGCAGGCCCGGGACTAGCGGTTACGAGCAGTACTTC.

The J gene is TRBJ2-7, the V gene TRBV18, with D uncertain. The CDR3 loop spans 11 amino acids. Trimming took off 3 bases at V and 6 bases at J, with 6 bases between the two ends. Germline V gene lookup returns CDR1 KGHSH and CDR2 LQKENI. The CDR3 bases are TGTGCCAGCTCACCGGGTTCCGAGCAGTACTTC. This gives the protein CASSPGSEQYF.

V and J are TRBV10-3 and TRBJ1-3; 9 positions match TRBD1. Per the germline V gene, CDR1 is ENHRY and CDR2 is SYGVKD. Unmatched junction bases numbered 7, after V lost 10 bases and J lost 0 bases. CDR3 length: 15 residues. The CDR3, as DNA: TGTGCCAGCCTGATGGGACAGGGCTCTGGAAACACCATATATTTT. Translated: CASLMGQGSGNTIYF.

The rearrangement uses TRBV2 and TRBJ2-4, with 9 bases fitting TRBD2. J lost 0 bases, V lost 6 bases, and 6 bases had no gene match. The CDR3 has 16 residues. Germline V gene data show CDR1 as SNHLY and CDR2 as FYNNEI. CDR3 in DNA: TGTGCCAGCAGGCGAGGGACTAGCAGAGCCAAAAACATTCAGTACTTC. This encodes CASRRGTSRAKNIQYF.

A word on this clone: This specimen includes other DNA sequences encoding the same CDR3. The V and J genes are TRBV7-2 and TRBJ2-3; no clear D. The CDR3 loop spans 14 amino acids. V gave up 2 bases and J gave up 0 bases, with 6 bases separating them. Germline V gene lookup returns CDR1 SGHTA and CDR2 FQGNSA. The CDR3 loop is CASSLQGSTDTQYF. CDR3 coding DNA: TGTGCCAGCAGCTTACAAGGAAGCACAGATACGCAGTATTTT.

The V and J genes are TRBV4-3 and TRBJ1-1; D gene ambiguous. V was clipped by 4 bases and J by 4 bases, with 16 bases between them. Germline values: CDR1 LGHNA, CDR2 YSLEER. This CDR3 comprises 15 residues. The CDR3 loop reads CASSRTGPRGTEAFF. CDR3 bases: TGCGCCAGCAGCCGGACCGGGCCCCGGGGCACTGAAGCTTTCTTT.

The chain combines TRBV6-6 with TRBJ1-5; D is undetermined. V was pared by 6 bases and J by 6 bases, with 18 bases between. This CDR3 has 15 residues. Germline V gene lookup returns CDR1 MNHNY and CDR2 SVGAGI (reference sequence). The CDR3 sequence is CASSPRWDRTQPQHF. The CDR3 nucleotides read TGTGCCAGCAGCCCCCGTTGGGATCGAACTCAGCCCCAGCATTTT.

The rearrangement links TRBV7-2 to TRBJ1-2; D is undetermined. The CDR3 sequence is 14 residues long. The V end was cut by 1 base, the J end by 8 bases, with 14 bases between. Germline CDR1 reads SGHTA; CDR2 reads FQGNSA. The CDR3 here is CASSLDGAGSGYTF. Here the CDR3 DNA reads TGTGCCAGCAGCTTAGATGGTGCGGGGAGCGGCTACACCTTC. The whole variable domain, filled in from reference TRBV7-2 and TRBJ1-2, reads GAGVSQSPSNKVTEKGKDVELRCDPISGHTALYWYRQSLGQGLEFLIYFQGNSAPDKSGLPSDRFSAERTGGSVSTLTIQRTQQEDSAVYLCASSLDGAGSGYTFGSGTRLTVV.

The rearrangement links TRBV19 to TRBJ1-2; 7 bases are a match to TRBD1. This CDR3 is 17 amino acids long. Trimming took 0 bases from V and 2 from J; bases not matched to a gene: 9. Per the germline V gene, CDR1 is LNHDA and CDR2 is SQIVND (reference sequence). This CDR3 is CASSIDHGGGPNYGYTF. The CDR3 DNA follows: TGTGCCAGTAGTATAGATCATGGAGGGGGCCCCAACTATGGCTACACCTTC.